The clone carrying this T cell receptor (beta chain) is a singleton in its sample. In the original processing: How many nucleated cells were present was estimated from reference gene primer amplification. The repertoire was sequenced with immunoSEQ multiplex PCR; TCRdb's copy has only in-frame clones and lacks some. That table supplies the V and J calls and clone size; D and trimming were determined from the DNA. Of around 190,000 clones in the sample, more than 70% were seen once. The sample belongs to a study of blood T cell repertoires in COVID-19. Overall study: Acute-phase and convalescent COVID-19 samples originated in the United States, Italy and Spain. T cells, B-cell-depleted T cells, or PBMCs provided the cDNA or gDNA that served as material.

CDR1 and CDR2 from the germline V gene are SGHAT and FQNNGV. This CDR3 region has 14 residues. Trimming removed 5 bases from V and 0 bases from J, with 11 bases in between. The V and J genes are TRBV11-2 and TRBJ2-7, with TRBD2 as a possible D gene (5 bases). The sample consisted of peripheral blood. This receptor was taken from a man between 18 and 29 years old with active or convalescent COVID-19. CDR3 sequence (DNA): TGTGCCAGCAGCGCCCGGGGTCCCTCCTACGAGCAGTACTTC. This sequence encodes CASSARGPSYEQYF.